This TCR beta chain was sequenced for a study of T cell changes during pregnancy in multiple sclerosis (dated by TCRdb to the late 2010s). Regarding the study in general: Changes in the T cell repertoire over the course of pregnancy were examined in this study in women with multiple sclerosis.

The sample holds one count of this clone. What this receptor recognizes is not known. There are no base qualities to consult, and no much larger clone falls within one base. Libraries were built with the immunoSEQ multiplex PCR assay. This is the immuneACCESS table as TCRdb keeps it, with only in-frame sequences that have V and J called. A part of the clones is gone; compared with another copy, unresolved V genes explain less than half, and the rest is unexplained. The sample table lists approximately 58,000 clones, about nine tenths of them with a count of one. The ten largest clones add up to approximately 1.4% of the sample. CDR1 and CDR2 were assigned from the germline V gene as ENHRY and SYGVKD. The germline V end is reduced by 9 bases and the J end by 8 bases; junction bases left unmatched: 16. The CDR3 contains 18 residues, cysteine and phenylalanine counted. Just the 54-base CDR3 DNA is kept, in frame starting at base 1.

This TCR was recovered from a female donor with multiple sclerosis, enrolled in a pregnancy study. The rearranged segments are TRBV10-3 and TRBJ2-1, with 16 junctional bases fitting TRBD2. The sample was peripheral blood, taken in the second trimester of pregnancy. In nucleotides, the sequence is TGTGCCATTCGTATGCCGGGACTAGCGGGAGGGCGTGTAGATGAGCAGTTCTTC. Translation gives CAIRMPGLAGGRVDEQFF.